A selection of T cell receptor beta chains follows, all from one sample in a study of CD8 T cells in Susac syndrome. TCRdb recomputed calls from the immunoSEQ multiplex PCR reads with MiXCR, one row per CDR3 protein. In the table there are approximately 180,000 distinct CDR3 sequences, about 93% of which are singletons. The specimen was CD4+ T cells from PBMCs. The origin of the receptors is a human donor with Susac syndrome. The CDR3 runs from the conserved cysteine through the conserved F or W. D genes are given only for firm matches. Clone size, where shown, is once, few, many, or a class for clones that have expanded.

j_call,v_call,clone_size,d_call,cdr3_aa,cdr3_nt
TRBJ2-4,TRBV9,once,TRBD2,CASSVEASGKNIQYF,TGTGCCAGCAGCGTAGAGGCTAGCGGCAAAAACATTCAGTACTTC
TRBJ2-2,TRBV29-1,NA,NA,CSVAGTMNTGELFF,TGCAGCGTTGCCGGGACAATGAACACCGGGGAGCTGTTTTTT
TRBJ2-5,TRBV19,once,TRBD1,CASSTGTAEETQYF,TGTGCCAGTAGTACGGGGACAGCCGAAGAGACCCAGTACTTC
TRBJ2-5,TRBV20-1,NA,TRBD2,CSASGTSGGYRETQYF,TGCAGTGCTTCCGGGACTAGCGGGGGGTATAGAGAGACCCAGTACTTC
TRBJ2-7,TRBV20-1,NA,TRBD2,CSAKTSGNRREQYF,TGCAGTGCTAAAACTAGCGGGAACCGGAGGGAGCAGTACTTC
TRBJ2-1,TRBV6-2/TRBV6-3,NA,TRBD2,CASSFERDGPEQFF,TGTGCCAGCAGTTTCGAGCGGGACGGACCTGAGCAGTTCTTC
TRBJ1-5,TRBV10-2,NA,NA,CASGLNGNQPQHF,TGCGCCAGTGGACTTAATGGGAATCAGCCCCAGCATTTT
TRBJ1-1,TRBV7-2,NA,TRBD1,CASSLERGRGAEAFF,TGTGCCAGCAGCTTAGAAAGGGGGCGCGGAGCTGAAGCTTTCTTT
TRBJ2-5,TRBV7-9,NA,NA,CASSSGLSFRIRQETQYF,TGTGCCAGCAGCTCCGGACTATCTTTTCGTATCCGACAAGAGACCCAGTACTTC
TRBJ2-5,TRBV6-5,NA,NA,CAPSGLRTQYF,TGTGCCCCGTCCGGTCTTCGGACCCAGTACTTC
TRBJ1-5,TRBV4-1,NA,NA,CASSQGGYNQPQHF,TGCGCCAGCAGCCAAGGGGGCTACAATCAGCCCCAGCATTTT
TRBJ2-3,TRBV29-1,NA,TRBD2,CSVTTSGTDTQYF,TGCAGCGTGACGACTAGCGGGACAGATACGCAGTATTTT
TRBJ2-1,TRBV24-1,NA,NA,CATSDTGTALKAEQFF,TGTGCCACCAGTGACACCGGGACGGCCTTGAAGGCGGAGCAGTTCTTC
TRBJ2-7,TRBV11-3,NA,TRBD1,CASSPRDSSYEQYF,TGTGCCAGCAGCCCCCGGGACAGCTCCTACGAGCAGTACTTC
TRBJ1-1,TRBV20-1,NA,NA,CSAKDSVNTEAFF,TGCAGTGCTAAAGACAGTGTGAACACTGAAGCTTTCTTT
TRBJ2-7,TRBV19,NA,TRBD1,CASRDRGSYEQYF,TGTGCCAGCCGGGACAGGGGTTCCTACGAGCAGTACTTC
TRBJ2-7,TRBV2,NA,TRBD2,CASSGLAGIDEQYF,TGTGCCAGCAGCGGACTAGCGGGGATCGACGAGCAGTACTTC
TRBJ1-1,TRBV29-1,NA,TRBD1,CSVGPGQVTEAFF,TGCAGCGTTGGGCCGGGACAGGTGACTGAAGCTTTCTTT
TRBJ1-6,TRBV19,NA,NA,CASSRGPMENSPLHF,TGTGCCAGTAGTAGGGGTCCGATGGAGAATTCACCCCTCCACTTT
TRBJ2-1,TRBV20-1,NA,TRBD2,CSARLGSGGNFYNEQFF,TGCAGTGCTAGGTTGGGTAGCGGGGGGAATTTCTACAATGAGCAGTTCTTC
TRBJ1-1,TRBV29-1,NA,NA,CSVARRATEAFF,TGCAGCGTCGCGAGGAGGGCCACTGAAGCTTTCTTT
TRBJ2-2,TRBV9,once,NA,CASSGFTGELFF,TGTGCCAGCAGCGGCTTCACCGGGGAGCTGTTTTTT
TRBJ1-4,TRBV28,NA,NA,CASSPPGATNEKLFF,TGTGCCAGCAGTCCTCCGGGTGCAACTAATGAAAAACTGTTTTTT
TRBJ1-5,TRBV7-3,NA,NA,CARGDTGQHF,TGTGCCAGGGGGGACACCGGTCAGCATTTT
TRBJ2-3,TRBV28,NA,TRBD1,CASSPGTGRDTQYF,TGTGCCAGCAGCCCCGGGACAGGGCGAGATACGCAGTATTTT
TRBJ2-1,TRBV7-9,NA,TRBD2,CASSLTSGYNEQFF,TGTGCCAGCAGCTTAACTAGCGGTTACAATGAGCAGTTCTTC
TRBJ2-2,TRBV2,NA,NA,CASSEANTGELFF,TGTGCCAGCAGTGAAGCGAACACCGGGGAGCTGTTTTTT
TRBJ2-3,TRBV29-1,NA,NA,CSAVGAFSTDTQYF,TGCAGCGCCGTAGGGGCCTTTAGCACAGATACGCAGTATTTT
TRBJ1-1,TRBV3-1,NA,TRBD1,CASSQENRGAFF,TGTGCCAGCAGCCAGGAGAACAGGGGGGCTTTCTTT
TRBJ2-1,TRBV19,NA,NA,CASSAGAGSYNEQFF,TGTGCCAGTAGCGCAGGGGCCGGTTCCTACAATGAGCAGTTCTTC
TRBJ2-4,TRBV7-9,once,NA,CASSRGDTIQYF,TGTGCCAGCAGCCGCGGGGACACCATTCAGTACTTC
TRBJ1-6,TRBV20-1,NA,NA,CSARGDTIGNSPLHF,TGCAGTGCTAGAGGTGACACGATCGGGAATTCACCCCTCCACTTT
TRBJ1-2,TRBV27,NA,NA,CASSSPVGGHYGYTF,TGTGCCAGCAGTTCCCCCGTGGGGGGACACTATGGCTACACCTTC
TRBJ2-1,TRBV20-1,NA,NA,CSARAQTKGEQFF,TGCAGTGCTAGAGCTCAGACGAAGGGTGAGCAGTTCTTC
TRBJ2-7,TRBV19,NA,TRBD2,CASSPREGSYEQYF,TGTGCCAGTAGTCCCAGGGAGGGTAGCTACGAGCAGTACTTC
TRBJ2-1,TRBV19,NA,NA,CASSIERGIGEQFF,TGTGCCAGTAGTATAGAACGGGGCATCGGTGAGCAGTTCTTC
TRBJ2-1,TRBV20-1,NA,TRBD2,CSARDNRLSGRRYNEQFF,TGCAGTGCTAGAGATAACCGGCTTAGCGGGAGAAGGTACAATGAGCAGTTCTTC
TRBJ2-3,TRBV4-2,NA,TRBD2,CASSHGTSGGARDTQYF,TGTGCCAGCAGCCACGGGACTAGCGGGGGGGCCAGAGATACGCAGTATTTT
TRBJ2-7,TRBV9,NA,TRBD2,CASSVERGTEQYF,TGTGCCAGCAGCGTAGAGCGGGGTACCGAGCAGTACTTC
TRBJ2-5,TRBV9,once,TRBD2,CASSLGTSAIQETQYF,TGTGCCAGCAGCCTAGGGACTAGCGCCATCCAAGAGACCCAGTACTTC
TRBJ2-3,TRBV5-1,NA,NA,CASQFSSATDTQYF,TGCGCCAGCCAATTCTCTAGCGCCACAGATACGCAGTATTTT
TRBJ2-2,TRBV12-5,NA,TRBD1,CASGPGQGTGELFF,TGTGCTAGTGGCCCGGGACAGGGCACCGGGGAGCTGTTTTTT
TRBJ2-7,TRBV20-1,NA,NA,CSVLPHGTYEQYF,TGCAGTGTCTTACCTCACGGAACCTACGAGCAGTACTTC
TRBJ2-7,TRBV11-2,NA,TRBD2,CASRDSRLAVNYEQYF,TGTGCCAGCAGGGATTCCAGACTAGCGGTGAACTACGAGCAGTACTTC
TRBJ2-3,TRBV20-1,NA,TRBD2,CSVGLAGETDTQYF,TGCAGTGTCGGGCTAGCGGGAGAAACAGATACGCAGTATTTT
TRBJ2-1,TRBV29-1,once,NA,CSVELDYSYNEQFF,TGCAGCGTCGAACTAGACTACTCCTACAATGAGCAGTTCTTC
TRBJ1-2,TRBV30,NA,TRBD1,CACHGRQGVIFGYTF,TGTGCCTGCCACGGAAGACAGGGGGTAATCTTTGGCTACACCTTC
TRBJ1-1,TRBV28,once,NA,CASCWDQNTEAFF,TGTGCCAGCTGCTGGGACCAGAACACTGAAGCTTTCTTT
TRBJ2-1,TRBV5-1,NA,NA,CASRSRSDFHNEQFF,TGCGCCAGCAGAAGTCGGTCCGACTTTCACAATGAGCAGTTCTTC
TRBJ1-5,TRBV20-1,NA,NA,CSARGRINQPQHF,TGCAGTGCTAGGGGACGGATTAATCAGCCCCAGCATTTT
TRBJ2-1,TRBV18,NA,NA,CASSPEPDGNEQFF,TGTGCCAGCTCACCCGAACCGGACGGGAATGAGCAGTTCTTC
TRBJ2-1,TRBV29-1,NA,TRBD2,CSVDPTSDNEQFF,TGCAGCGTAGATCCTACTAGCGACAATGAGCAGTTCTTC
TRBJ2-1,TRBV27,NA,TRBD2,CASSAISGRSDEQFF,TGTGCCAGCAGTGCCATTAGCGGGAGAAGCGATGAGCAGTTCTTC
TRBJ2-7,TRBV27,NA,TRBD2,CASSEASGRGKQYF,TGTGCCAGCAGTGAGGCTAGCGGGAGGGGTAAGCAGTACTTC
TRBJ1-2,TRBV6-5,NA,TRBD1,CASSLYFKGALGGYTF,TGTGCCAGCAGTTTGTATTTCAAGGGGGCGCTTGGGGGCTACACCTTC
TRBJ2-3,TRBV29-1,NA,TRBD1,CSVGTVQGADTQYF,TGCAGCGTGGGGACAGTCCAGGGGGCAGATACGCAGTATTTT
TRBJ2-1,TRBV28,NA,TRBD1,CASSDWDRTGWEFF,TGTGCCAGCAGCGACTGGGACAGAACCGGGTGGGAGTTCTTC